These 32 T cell receptor beta chains came from one sample sequenced in a study of cytomegalovirus exposure and HLA in healthy donors. It was with 60 Vbeta and 13 Jbeta primers that the PCR ran. Repertoires were generated with immunoSEQ multiplex PCR, while TCRdb's copy carries only in-frame clones and drops some. In the table there are about 140,000 clones, around 80% of which are singletons. The sequenced sample was PBMCs. The receptor source for this set is a man younger than 45 in good health and CMV-seronegative.

The V and J genes are TRBV29-1 and TRBJ2-2; TRBD1 matches 9 bases. After removal of 6 bases from V and 7 bases from J, the junction contained 6 bases not matched to a gene. The CDR3 is made up of 13 amino acids. CDR1 and CDR2 (germline): SQVTM, ANQGSEA. As DNA, the CDR3 is TGCAGCGTGAGCGGGACAGGGAACGGGGAGCTGTTTTTT. Amino acid sequence: CSVSGTGNGELFF.

The chain uses TRBV6-5 and TRBJ1-1; D is uncertain. Per germline, CDR1 MNHEY and CDR2 SVGAGI. V was shortened by 2 bases and J by 1 base, with 8 bases between the two germline ends. The CDR3 has 14 residues. CDR3 region: CASSYPGSNTEAFF. CDR3 coding DNA: TGTGCCAGCAGTTACCCCGGGTCGAACACTGAAGCTTTCTTT.

The chain combines TRBV7-8 with TRBJ2-1; 11 nucleotides match TRBD2. V dropped 1 base and J dropped 5; count of bases not matched to a gene: 1. This CDR3 is 15 amino acids long. The V gene's germline CDR1 is SGHVS and CDR2 FQNEAQ. The CDR3 loop reads CASSLGGLADNEQFF. For the CDR3, the DNA is TGTGCCAGCAGCTTAGGGGGACTAGCGGACAATGAGCAGTTCTTC.

This clone was seen a handful of times. The chain has TRBV5-4 and TRBJ1-1; D is possibly TRBD1 (5 bases). CDR1 is SGHNT, CDR2 YYREEE, per germline (reference sequence). Trimming took 5 bases from V and 7 from J, leaving 24 bases between them. The CDR3 loop spans 16 amino acids. CDR3 region: CASSPGNPTDPGEAFF. The CDR3 nucleotides read TGTGCCAGCAGTCCCGGCAATCCGACAGATCCAGGTGAAGCTTTCTTT.

This chain connects TRBV7-2 to TRBJ1-1; 8 bases are shared with TRBD1. The length of the CDR3 is 18 residues. Unmatched junction bases numbered 13, after V lost 4 bases and J lost 0 bases. Germline assignment: CDR1 SGHTA and CDR2 FQGNSA. For the CDR3, the DNA is TGTGCCAGCAGCTCGGGACAGGTAGGCATCATGGTGAACACTGAAGCTTTCTTT. Translated: CASSSGQVGIMVNTEAFF.

This chain links TRBV18 with TRBJ1-2; 8 positions match TRBD1. The J segment lost 4 bases and the V segment lost 10 bases, leaving 14 bases of the junction unmatched. The CDR3 has 15 residues. Per the germline V gene, CDR1 is KGHSH and CDR2 is LQKENI. In nucleotides, the CDR3 is TGTGCCACCGGCCGTGGACAGGGATTCACCTATGGCTACACCTTC. Amino acid sequence: CATGRGQGFTYGYTF.

This clone showed up just once. In DNA, the CDR3 is TGCGCCAGCAGTGAGACCCCTTGGACAGGGATAGGGGACACTGAAGCTTTCTTT. This encodes CASSETPWTGIGDTEAFF. The J gene is TRBJ1-1, the V gene TRBV10-2, with TRBD1 matching over 8 bases. The CDR3 runs to 18 residues. With V trimmed by 2 bases and J by 3 bases, 14 bases remained unmatched. From germline, CDR1 is WSHSY and CDR2 SAAADI.

The V and J genes are TRBV29-1 and TRBJ2-7; D is perhaps TRBD1 (8 bases). Germline CDR1 and CDR2: SQVTM and ANQGSEA. Trimming pared 4 bases from V and 6 bases from J, leaving 13 bases between. The CDR3 has 12 residues. This CDR3 is CSVVDREGEQYF. Here the CDR3 DNA reads TGCAGCGTTGTGGACAGGGAGGGCGAGCAGTACTTC.

The chain combines TRBV10-3 with TRBJ1-5; weak D call: TRBD1 (5 bases). The ends were cut back, 11 bases at V and 0 bases at J, with 17 bases in the middle. In germline, CDR1 is ENHRY, CDR2 SYGVKD. The CDR3 loop spans 15 amino acids. Here the CDR3 DNA reads TGTGCCTCGGGAGGGGCAGGGAATAGCAATCAGCCCCAGCATTTT. Its translation: CASGGAGNSNQPQHF.

The chain couples TRBV19 to TRBJ2-5, with a weak D call TRBD1 (6 bases). The J call may be incorrect, as the DNA end agrees better with TRBJ2-7. The germline V gene encodes CDR1 LNHDA and CDR2 SQIVND (reference sequence). There are 14 residues in the CDR3. This chain's CDR3 is CASSTRQVGYEQYF. The CDR3 nucleotides are TGTGCCAGTAGTACAAGACAGGTGGGATACGAGCAGTACTTC.

This chain uses TRBV2 with TRBJ2-4; TRBD1 might be the D (6 bases). This CDR3 is 14 amino acids long. Between the trimmed V and J ends, which lost 6 bases and 8 bases, there was a span of 17 bases. Germline lookup yields CDR1 SNHLY and CDR2 FYNNEI. CDR3 sequence (DNA): TGTGCCAGCAGGCAGGGGACAAACCGGCACATTCAGTACTTC. Its translation: CASRQGTNRHIQYF.

This clone turned up a few times. The J gene is TRBJ2-5, the V gene TRBV2; no reliable D call. Trimming stripped 8 bases from V and 7 bases from J, with 11 bases between. CDR3 size: 11 residues. Germline V gene sequence: CDR1 SNHLY, CDR2 FYNNEI. CDR3 in amino acids: CASCVEATQYF. CDR3 in DNA: TGTGCCAGCTGCGTAGAGGCGACCCAGTACTTC.

This clone has a handful of counts. The V and J genes are TRBV29-1 and TRBJ2-1; tentative D call: TRBD1 (6 bases). The CDR3 length is 11 residues. V gave up 7 bases and J gave up 10 bases, with 14 bases separating them. Germline V gives CDR1 SQVTM, CDR2 ANQGSEA. In DNA, the CDR3 is TGCAGCGGTATACAGGGACCGGAGCAGTTCTTC. This sequence encodes CSGIQGPEQFF.

This sequence joins TRBV11-2 and TRBJ2-3; 7 bases are shared with TRBD2. J gave up 6 bases and V 5 bases, and 8 bases lay outside the gene matches. Germline V gene data show CDR1 as SGHAT and CDR2 as FQNNGV. This CDR3 is built from 14 residues. CDR3 nucleotides: TGTGCCAGCAGCCCCGGGACTACGGCGGATACGCAGTATTTT. It specifies CASSPGTTADTQYF.

The chain is built from TRBV5-3 and TRBJ2-7; 9 nucleotides match TRBD1. TRBV5-3 falls under the ORF class, with uncertain function. The ends lost 4 bases at V and 3 bases at J; junction bases unmatched: 8. The CDR3 extends over 15 amino acids. CDR3 in amino acids: CARSHYRGPFYEQYF. CDR3 DNA: TGTGCCAGAAGCCACTACAGGGGGCCCTTCTACGAGCAGTACTTC.

This clone has just one count. The chain has TRBV27 and TRBJ2-7; the D is unclear. The CDR3 sequence is 15 residues long. The V end was cut by 6 bases, the J end by 0 bases, with 15 bases between. Germline V gene lookup returns CDR1 MNHEY and CDR2 SMNVEV (reference sequence). The CDR3 DNA reads as TGTGCCAGCAGCTTTTCCTTGGCAGGCTCCTACGAGCAGTACTTC. Protein: CASSFSLAGSYEQYF.

This clone was detected only a few times. This sequence joins TRBV5-4 and TRBJ1-2; 8 nucleotides match TRBD1. The V gene's germline CDR1 is SGHNT and CDR2 YYREEE (reference sequence). The J segment lost 8 bases and the V segment lost 7 bases, leaving 10 bases of the junction unmatched. The CDR3 totals 13 residues. The CDR3 sequence: CASGADRVRGYTF. CDR3 in DNA: TGTGCCAGCGGAGCGGACAGGGTTCGGGGCTACACCTTC.

The chain couples TRBV5-1 to TRBJ2-3; the D gene is possibly TRBD2 (5 bases). In germline, CDR1 is SGHRS, CDR2 YFSETQ. This CDR3 spans 16 amino acids. Between the trimmed V and J ends, which lost 1 base and 2 bases, there was a span of 14 bases. The CDR3 coding sequence is TGCGCCAGCAGCTTGTCACTGTCGGGGAACACAGATACGCAGTATTTT. Encoded protein: CASSLSLSGNTDTQYF.

V usage is TRBV29-1 and J usage is TRBJ2-7, with TRBD1 matching over 9 bases. Trimming removed 0 bases from V and 6 bases from J; junction bases left unmatched: 12. Germline V gene data show CDR1 as SQVTM and CDR2 as ANQGSEA. This CDR3 is 16 amino acids long. The CDR3 sequence is CSVEDLGGTGIGEQYF. The CDR3 DNA follows: TGCAGCGTTGAAGATCTGGGAGGGACAGGGATAGGCGAGCAGTACTTC.

The rearrangement uses TRBV4-1 and TRBJ2-3, with 7 bases identical to TRBD2. Germline V gene lookup returns CDR1 MGHRA and CDR2 YSYEKL. V gave up 4 bases and J gave up 5 bases; unmatched junction bases: 6. CDR3 length: 14 amino acids. The CDR3 spells CASSPSGAGDTQYF. The DNA for the CDR3 is TGCGCCAGCAGCCCTAGCGGCGCCGGAGATACGCAGTATTTT.

As concerns this clone: Other DNA sequences in the same sample also yield this CDR3. The chain recombines TRBV7-2 with TRBJ1-5, with 11 bases identical to TRBD1. The CDR3 runs 15 residues. The V gene end was trimmed by 1 base and the J gene end by 7 bases; junction bases not matched to a gene: 3. Germline V gene sequence: CDR1 SGHTA, CDR2 FQGNSA. The CDR3 nucleotides are TGTGCCAGCAGCTTAGTTGGGACAGGGGGGCAGCCCCAGCATTTT. Translated: CASSLVGTGGQPQHF.

V is TRBV5-3 and J is TRBJ2-1; 9 bases match TRBD2. TRBV5-3 belongs to the ORF category, with a function that is uncertain. CDR3 size: 16 residues. J was trimmed by 1 base and V by 2 bases; bases with no gene match: 4. The CDR3 reads CARSFGSGSSYNEQFF. The CDR3 DNA is TGTGCCAGAAGCTTTGGTAGCGGGAGTTCCTACAATGAGCAGTTCTTC.

V and J are TRBV6-1 and TRBJ2-7; D is undetermined. The CDR3 contains 14 residues. Between the trimmed V and J ends, which lost 1 base and 3 bases, there was a span of 10 bases. Germline V gives CDR1 MNHNS, CDR2 SASEGT. The CDR3 nucleotides are TGTGCCAGCAGTGAAGTTGTAACACACTACGAGCAGTACTTC. It specifies CASSEVVTHYEQYF.

This clone was picked up one time. The chain carries TRBV15 and TRBJ1-1; 10 nucleotides agree with TRBD1. V trimming: 5 bases; J trimming: 8 bases; junction bases outside the gene matches: 5. This CDR3 comprises 13 residues. Germline CDR1 is LNHNV and CDR2 is YYDKDF (reference sequence). This CDR3 reads CATSARQGAEAFF. The CDR3 DNA is TGTGCCACCAGCGCACGACAGGGGGCCGAAGCTTTCTTT.

This clone has just one count. This chain connects TRBV6-5 to TRBJ2-1; D gene unclear. Germline CDR1 is MNHEY and CDR2 is SVGAGI. V lost 10 bases, J lost 3 bases, and 4 bases lay in between. The CDR3 has 10 residues. CDR3 coding DNA: TGTGCCACCTACTACAATGAGCAGTTCTTC. Translated, it gives CATYYNEQFF.

V is TRBV7-2 and J is TRBJ2-7; 13 bases map to TRBD2. CDR3 length equals 14 residues. Germline V gives CDR1 SGHTA, CDR2 FQGNSA. V lost 5 bases and J lost 4; bases outside the gene matches: 2. The CDR3 nucleotides read TGTGCCAGCAGCCGGACTAGCGGGAGATACGAGCAGTACTTC. It codes for CASSRTSGRYEQYF.

The J gene is TRBJ2-7, the V gene TRBV28; D not resolved. Trimming removed 5 bases at V and 3 bases at J, with 8 bases between. CDR1 and CDR2 (germline): MDHEN, SYDVKM. The CDR3 sequence is 12 residues long. The CDR3, as DNA: TGTGCCAGCAGTGGCTCTTACTACGAGCAGTACTTC. This sequence encodes CASSGSYYEQYF. Full variable domain (remainder filled in from reference TRBV28 and TRBJ2-7): DVKVTQSSRYLVKRTGEKVFLECVQDMDHENMFWYRQDPGLGLRLIYFSYDVKMKEKGDIPEGYSVSREKKERFSLILESASTNQTSMYLCASSGSYYEQYFGPGTRLTVT.

A few counts support this clone. As DNA, the CDR3 is TGTGCCAGCAGCCAAGGACTAGACATCTACGAGCAGTACTTC. Protein sequence: CASSQGLDIYEQYF. V and J are TRBV4-2 and TRBJ2-7, with D maybe TRBD2 (6 bases). V shed 1 base and J shed 3 bases, with 10 bases lying between them. There are 14 residues in the CDR3. CDR1 is LGHNA and CDR2 is YNFKEQ in the germline V gene.

The chain couples TRBV12-5 to TRBJ2-5; 9 nucleotides align to TRBD2. Germline V gives CDR1 LGHNT, CDR2 FRNRAP. Trimming took 6 bases from V and 4 from J; bases not matched to a gene: 12. The CDR3 loop spans 16 amino acids. DNA for the CDR3: TGTGCTAGTGGCAAAGGGGGAGCGGGGGGCAGAGAGACCCAGTACTTC. This translates into CASGKGGAGGRETQYF.

The chain uses TRBV29-1 and TRBJ1-2, with D unclear. Germline CDR1 is SQVTM and CDR2 is ANQGSEA. The CDR3 has 12 residues. Trimming pared 0 bases from V and 4 bases from J, leaving 6 bases between. CDR3 in amino acids: CSVEDGGYGYTF. Here the CDR3 DNA reads TGCAGCGTTGAAGACGGTGGCTATGGCTACACCTTC.

V is TRBV6-1 and J is TRBJ2-7; 10 bases fit TRBD1. The CDR3 is 13 amino acids. The J segment lost 6 bases and the V segment lost 8 bases, leaving 7 bases of the junction unmatched. Per the germline V gene, CDR1 is MNHNS and CDR2 is SASEGT. CDR3 residues: CASVTGGHGEQYF. CDR3 DNA sequence: TGTGCCAGCGTGACAGGGGGCCATGGCGAGCAGTACTTC.

This sequence joins TRBV30 and TRBJ1-5; the match to TRBD1 covers 9 bases. Looked up from germline, CDR1 is GTSNPN and CDR2 is SVGIG (reference sequence). The V gene end was trimmed by 4 bases and the J gene end by 4 bases; junction bases not matched to a gene: 8. The length of the CDR3 is 15 residues. CDR3 loop: CAWNTGGAGNQPQHF. CDR3 nucleotide sequence: TGTGCCTGGAACACAGGGGGCGCGGGAAATCAGCCCCAGCATTTT.